These T cell receptor beta chains were read from a single sample in a study of T cell responses to AZD1222 COVID-19 vaccine. This table comes from immunoSEQ multiplex PCR, and its TCRdb copy is limited to in-frame clones, with some not included. The repertoire holds about 150,000 clones, with about nine tenths as singletons. The specimen was peripheral blood, collected 28 days after the second AZD1222 dose. The receptor set was obtained from an adult who received the AZD1222 COVID-19 vaccine. Both conserved end residues are part of each CDR3. The D gene is left open where the match is weak. Only part of the rows carry a size: once, few, many, or a class if the clone is expanded.

len	d_gene	v_gene	j_gene	abundance	CDR3nt	CDR3aa
15	.	TRBV24-1	TRBJ2-2	.	TGTGCCACGAACGATGGACGGATAAACACCGGGGAGCTGTTTTTT	CATNDGRINTGELFF
11	TRBD1	TRBV20-1	TRBJ2-1	.	TGCAGTGGCCGACAGGGCAATGAGCAGTTCTTC	CSGRQGNEQFF
15	.	TRBV12-5	TRBJ1-3	.	TGTGCTAGTGGTTTGGTACTCCCAGGCCGAAACACCATATATTTT	CASGLVLPGRNTIYF
15	TRBD2	TRBV6-2/TRBV6-3	TRBJ2-1	.	TGTGCCAGCAGTTTTGGACTAGCGGGAGTAAATGAGCAGTTCTTC	CASSFGLAGVNEQFF
17	TRBD2	TRBV9	TRBJ2-1	.	TGTGCCAGCAGCGTAGGTGGTAGCGGGACCCCTGCCGATGAGCAGTTCTTC	CASSVGGSGTPADEQFF
13	.	TRBV6-4	TRBJ2-4	once	TGTGCCAGCAGTGAAACGAGGGGAAACATTCAGTACTTC	CASSETRGNIQYF
14	TRBD1	TRBV4-3	TRBJ2-7	.	TGCGCCAGCAGCCCGGGACAGGGAGCCTACGAGCAGTACTTC	CASSPGQGAYEQYF
15	.	TRBV11-2	TRBJ2-1	.	TGTGCCAGCAGCTCTATTGGGGGCGTTCGCAATGAGCAGTTCTTC	CASSSIGGVRNEQFF
13	.	TRBV6-5	TRBJ2-7	.	TGTGCCAGCACAGAACTGTGGGCCTACGAGCAGTACTTC	CASTELWAYEQYF
15	.	TRBV2	TRBJ2-1	.	TGTGCCAGCAGTGCTGCCTCGCCGGTCTACAATGAGCAGTTCTTC	CASSAASPVYNEQFF
16	.	TRBV9	TRBJ1-3	.	TGTGCCAGCAGCGTAGGGGGAGTTAGCTCTGGAAACACCATATATTTT	CASSVGGVSSGNTIYF
15	.	TRBV28	TRBJ2-6	once	TGTGCCAGCAGCCAAGGGCACTCTGGGGCCAACGTCCTGACTTTC	CASSQGHSGANVLTF
15	TRBD1	TRBV27	TRBJ2-1	.	TGTGCCAGCAGCGGCCTCACAGGGGTGGATGATGAGCAGTTCTTC	CASSGLTGVDDEQFF
13	.	TRBV21-1	TRBJ2-7	.	TGTGCCAGACCGGACAGGGGGCTCTACGAGCAGTACTTC	CARPDRGLYEQYF
15	.	TRBV9	TRBJ1-2	.	TGTGCCAGCAGCAGGGAGAACAGCCGGGGTTATGGCTACACCTTC	CASSRENSRGYGYTF
16	.	TRBV7-2	TRBJ1-1	.	TGTGCCAGCAGCTTAGAGGTATGGCGGGAGGACACTGAAGCTTTCTTT	CASSLEVWREDTEAFF
15	.	TRBV28	TRBJ2-7	.	TGTGCCAGCAGCGCCCACGTCGACAGCTCCTACGAGCAGTACTTC	CASSAHVDSSYEQYF
15	TRBD2	TRBV27	TRBJ2-7	.	TGTGCCAGCAGACCGGGACTAGCGGAACTCTACGAGCAGTACTTC	CASRPGLAELYEQYF
17	.	TRBV28	TRBJ1-1	.	TGTGCCAGCAGTTGGATTCGGGGGCGTTTAATGAACACTGAAGCTTTCTTT	CASSWIRGRLMNTEAFF
15	.	TRBV2	TRBJ2-7	.	TGTGCCAGCCTAAATCAGTTAGGAGGGGCCTACGAGCAGTACTTC	CASLNQLGGAYEQYF
18	.	TRBV11-2	TRBJ2-6	.	TGTGCCAGCAGCTTAATCTGGGACCGACGCTCTGGGGCCAACGTCCTGACTTTC	CASSLIWDRRSGANVLTF
20	.	TRBV21-1	TRBJ1-4	.	.	CASSKGWGQGSFATNEKLFF
12	.	TRBV7-3	TRBJ2-1	.	TGTGCCAGCAGCTACGGTGGGGGGCAACAGTTCTTC	CASSYGGGQQFF